A selection of T cell receptor beta chains follows, all from one sample in a study of neurological immune-mediated disorders. MiXCR, run by TCRdb on the 5' RACE reads, gives a single entry per CDR3 protein. Among fewer than 40,000 distinct CDR3 sequences listed, about 6% were seen once. Sequences were obtained from CD4+ T cells from blood. Source of these receptors: a woman aged 45-60 years in good health. Each CDR3 is given with its conserved first and last residue. The D gene is left open where the match is weak. Size is stated for part of the rows, as once, few or many counts, or as a class when the clone is expanded.

d_call clone_size j_call v_call cdr3_aa cdr3_nt
NA many TRBJ1-6 TRBV6-2/TRBV6-3 CASSYSTLARRTNSPLHF TGTGCCAGCAGTTACTCGACCCTTGCTCGACGGACTAATTCACCCCTCCACTTT
NA many TRBJ1-1 TRBV5-1 CASSPTVVKNTEAFF TGCGCCAGCAGCCCGACGGTGGTTAAGAACACTGAAGCTTTCTTT
TRBD2 many TRBJ2-1 TRBV9 CASSVTSGGRSSNNEQFF TGTGCCAGCAGCGTAACTAGCGGGGGGCGTTCCTCCAACAATGAGCAGTTCTTC
TRBD2 many TRBJ2-3 TRBV28 CASSLTSSGGASDTQYF TGTGCCAGCAGTTTAACCTCTAGCGGGGGGGCATCCGATACGCAGTATTTT
TRBD1 many TRBJ2-1 TRBV20-1 CSALRQGRGSYNEQFF TGCAGTGCTTTAAGACAGGGGCGAGGCTCCTACAATGAGCAGTTCTTC
TRBD2 many TRBJ2-3 TRBV9 CASSVASGRPLSTDTQYF TGTGCCAGCAGCGTCGCTAGCGGGAGGCCCCTCAGCACAGATACGCAGTATTTT
NA NA TRBJ1-5 TRBV6-5 CASSAGSNQPQHF TGTGCCAGCAGTGCAGGGTCCAATCAGCCCCAGCATTTT
TRBD2 many TRBJ2-6 TRBV20-1 CSAQGYQRDLSGANVLTF TGCAGTGCCCAAGGGTACCAGCGGGACCTCTCTGGGGCCAACGTCCTGACTTTC
TRBD2 many TRBJ2-7 TRBV7-8 CASSDRRLAGVYEQYF TGTGCCAGCAGCGACAGAAGGCTAGCGGGGGTCTACGAGCAGTACTTC
TRBD2 medium-sized TRBJ2-1 TRBV5-6 CASSLAGGAYNEQFF TGTGCCAGCAGCCTAGCGGGGGGAGCCTACAATGAGCAGTTCTTC
NA many TRBJ2-7 TRBV27 CASNKQGGEQYF TGTGCCAGCAACAAACAGGGTGGTGAGCAGTACTTC
NA many TRBJ2-3 TRBV4-3 CASSPQAGQIFTDTQYF TGCGCCAGCAGCCCCCAGGCTGGACAGATCTTCACAGATACGCAGTATTTT
TRBD2 many TRBJ2-2 TRBV20-1 CSARRTSGGTGELFF TGCAGTGCTAGACGGACTAGCGGGGGGACCGGGGAGCTGTTTTTT
NA many TRBJ2-3 TRBV7-8 CASSLGADTQYF TGTGCCAGCAGCTTAGGAGCTGATACGCAGTATTTT
NA many TRBJ2-2 TRBV20-1 CSATRETSGELFF TGCAGTGCCACCAGGGAGACGTCCGGGGAGCTGTTTTTT
NA NA TRBJ2-3 TRBV6-2/TRBV6-3 CASTPGQVSGTDTQYF TGTGCCAGCACCCCCGGGCAGGTATCGGGCACAGATACGCAGTATTTT
NA many TRBJ1-1 TRBV10-3 CAISGYHFSDNTEAFF TGTGCCATCAGTGGGTACCATTTCTCTGACAACACTGAAGCTTTCTTT
TRBD2 many TRBJ2-1 TRBV19 CASSRVRGIYNEQFF TGTGCCAGTAGTAGGGTGCGGGGGATCTACAATGAGCAGTTCTTC
NA many TRBJ2-2 TRBV7-9 CASSLPGSGELFF TGTGCCAGCAGCTTACCAGGGAGCGGGGAGCTGTTTTTT